This record looks at one T cell receptor (beta chain) sequence and its context. This sample was included in a study of blood T cell repertoires in COVID-19. Study-wide context: The United States, Italy and Spain supplied acute and convalescent COVID-19 samples. The cDNA or gDNA used as material had been derived from T cells, B-cell-depleted T cells, or PBMCs.

The authors' processing: Reference gene primer amplification yielded estimated nucleated cell counts. Method: immunoSEQ multiplex PCR; TCRdb's copy keeps in-frame clones and lacks some. V and J calls and clone size are copied from that table; D and trimming were computed from the DNA. The repertoire holds 200,000 to 300,000 clones, with about nine tenths as singletons. CDR1 MNHEY and CDR2 SVGAGI come from the germline V gene. This CDR3 contains 13 residues. V was pared by 5 bases and J by 8 bases, with 6 bases of the junction left unmatched. V is TRBV6-5 and J is TRBJ2-1, with TRBD1 matching over 7 bases. The sample taken for sequencing was peripheral blood. The clonotype was recovered from a woman between 35 and 50 years old with acute or convalescent COVID-19. The CDR3 region is CASSPQGLDEQFF. DNA of the CDR3: TGTGCCAGCAGTCCACAGGGGTTGGATGAGCAGTTCTTC.